The present T cell receptor (beta chain) was sequenced within a study of regulatory T cells in long-lasting Graves disease. The overall study: A definition of persistent Graves' disease required over 5 years of antithyroid drugs plus positive TSH receptor antibodies.

This clonotype came up a few times. Described time point: persistent/refractory GD, antithyroid drugs over 5 years with positive TRAb. The TCR library was made from RNA extracted from PBMCs. Library construction for TCR beta used iRepertoire HTBI primers and Arm-PCR of CDR3 regions. A single record per CDR3 protein comes from TCRdb applying MiXCR to the multiplex PCR reads. The repertoire holds some 420,000 distinct CDR3 sequences, with 22% as singletons. The TCR originated in a female donor with Graves disease. The source was peripheral blood mononuclear cells (PBMCs), collected when the disease was refractory, from a patient treated with antithyroid drugs.

For the CDR3, the DNA is TGTGCCAGCAGCCAAGTGTACCCTGGGGACACCGGGGAGCTGTTTTTT. Translated, it gives CASSQVYPGDTGELFF. V is TRBV3-1 and J is TRBJ2-2; D gene uncertain. Germline V lookup: CDR1 LGHDT, CDR2 YNNKEL (reference sequence). V was shortened by 1 base and J by 3 bases, with 12 bases between the two germline ends. The CDR3 covers 16 residues.